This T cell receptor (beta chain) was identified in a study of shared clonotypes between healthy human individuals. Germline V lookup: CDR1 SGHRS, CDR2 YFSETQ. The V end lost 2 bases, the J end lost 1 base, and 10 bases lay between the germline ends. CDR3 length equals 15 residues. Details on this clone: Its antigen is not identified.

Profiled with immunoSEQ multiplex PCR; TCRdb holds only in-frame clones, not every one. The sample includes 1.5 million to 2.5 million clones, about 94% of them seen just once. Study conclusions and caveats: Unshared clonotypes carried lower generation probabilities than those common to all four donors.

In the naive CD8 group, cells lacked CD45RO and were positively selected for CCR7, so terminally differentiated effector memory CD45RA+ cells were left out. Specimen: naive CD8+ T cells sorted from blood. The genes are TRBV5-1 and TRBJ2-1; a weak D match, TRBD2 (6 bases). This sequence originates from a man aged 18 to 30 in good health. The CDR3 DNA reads TGCGCCAGCAGCTTCCGAGCGGGTTCCTACAATGAGCAGTTCTTC. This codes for CASSFRAGSYNEQFF.